This T cell receptor (beta chain) was observed in a study of blood T cells in healthy people across ages. Study-wide results and limits: A roughly linear fall in TCR beta diversity per million T cells was seen with increasing age.

Donors were healthy Caucasian individuals from Russia aged about 6 to 90. Per sample, extraction of total RNA gave at least 5.5 micrograms in every case. The second PCR ran roughly 7 to 12 cycles with a sample-barcoded 5' primer and J-beta primers. TCRdb re-called the 5' RACE reads with MiXCR, one entry per CDR3 protein. Among about 1.4 million distinct CDR3 sequences listed, roughly 59% were seen once. Unmatched junction bases numbered 11, after V lost 4 bases and J lost 0 bases. The CDR3 loop spans 17 amino acids. Germline lookup yields CDR1 MNHEY and CDR2 SVGEGT. As to this clonotype: Its cognate antigen is unknown.

The TCR sequence derives from a man between 18 and 29 years old in good health. The sample was blood. V is TRBV6-2 or TRBV6-3 and J is TRBJ1-2, with 7 bases aligning to TRBD1. The CDR3 loop is CASSSERTGVTNYGYTF. The CDR3 nucleotides read TGTGCCAGCAGTTCTGAGAGGACAGGAGTAACTAACTATGGCTACACCTTC.